These 15 T cell receptor beta chains were sequenced from one sample in a study of beta chain features in type 1 diabetes. Findings and limits, study-wide: The study found moderately but significantly shorter TCRB CDR3s in all four CD4+ subsets of Type 1 diabetes patients.

Sequencing targeted expressed TCRB transcripts, as all isolated RNA had been reverse transcribed. Repertoires were generated with immunoSEQ multiplex PCR, while TCRdb's copy carries only in-frame clones and drops some. The sample lists roughly 150,000 clones; 8% to 9.5% were seen once. For these receptors, no antigen is known. Input material: central memory CD4+ T cells from blood. The receptor source for this set is a woman aged 18-35 years with type 1 diabetes.

The chain recombines TRBV15 with TRBJ2-2; 10 nucleotides match TRBD1. Germline trimming cut 3 bases from V and 4 bases from J; bases unmatched to any gene: 5. Germline V gene sequence: CDR1 LNHNV, CDR2 YYDKDF (reference sequence). The CDR3 covers 16 residues. The CDR3 DNA reads TGTGCCACCAGCAGGGGGACAGGGGCCCTCACCGGGGAGCTGTTTTTT. This encodes CATSRGTGALTGELFF.

This clone was counted between two and nine times. The CDR3 DNA reads TGCAGCGCGGGGGGACGGCTAGATAACCTCAATGAGCAGTTCTTC. Translation gives CSAGGRLDNLNEQFF. The rearrangement joins TRBV29-1 to TRBJ2-1; 7 nucleotides match TRBD2. This CDR3 is 15 amino acids long. Germline-derived CDR1 and CDR2 are SQVTM and ANQGSEA. J gave up 6 bases and V 7 bases, and 15 bases lay outside the gene matches.

The V gene is TRBV5-1, the J gene TRBJ2-3; perhaps TRBD1 as D (5 bases). V gave up 2 bases and J gave up 0 bases, with 10 bases separating them. Germline values: CDR1 SGHRS, CDR2 YFSETQ. The CDR3 is 15 residues long. For the CDR3, the DNA is TGCGCCAGCAGCTTCAAGGGGTCTAGCACAGATACGCAGTATTTT. It yields the protein CASSFKGSSTDTQYF. Together with reference TRBV5-1 and TRBJ2-3, the CDR3 gives the full variable domain: KAGVTQTPRYLIKTRGQQVTLSCSPISGHRSVSWYQQTPGQGLQFLFEYFSETQRNKGNFPGRFSGRQFSNSRSEMNVSTLELGDSALYLCASSFKGSSTDTQYFGPGTRLTVL.

This clone has only a few counts. The chain combines TRBV10-3 with TRBJ2-3; possible D gene TRBD2, 5 bases. The germline V and J ends were trimmed by 10 bases and 1 base, with 18 bases remaining between them. This CDR3 spans 15 amino acids. Germline V CDR1 and CDR2: ENHRY, SYGVKD. The CDR3 region is CASRPGRAGTDTQYF. CDR3 nucleotide sequence: TGTGCCAGCAGGCCCGGCCGAGCGGGCACAGATACGCAGTATTTT.

This clone was detected only a few times. The V and J genes are TRBV15 and TRBJ2-7; D might be TRBD1 (6 bases). CDR3 length: 12 residues. Germline lookup yields CDR1 LNHNV and CDR2 YYDKDF (reference sequence). Trimming removed 5 bases from V and 4 bases from J, with 9 bases in between. The CDR3: CATSWDTYEQYF. The CDR3 DNA reads TGTGCCACCAGCTGGGACACTTACGAGCAGTACTTC.

The chain employs TRBV10-3 and TRBJ2-7; D perhaps matches TRBD1 (6 bases). This CDR3 is built from 15 residues. With 4 bases removed from V and 3 bases from J, the gap between germline ends came to 16 bases. CDR1 ENHRY and CDR2 SYGVKD come from the germline V gene. CDR3 sequence: CAISGSRGSIYEQYF. For the CDR3, the DNA is TGTGCCATCAGTGGAAGCAGGGGATCCATCTACGAGCAGTACTTC.

In its sample, this clone was seen a few times. The CDR3 sequence: CARSGTGVGYTF. CDR3 bases: TGTGCCAGGTCCGGGACAGGGGTCGGCTACACCTTC. The chain couples TRBV2 to TRBJ1-2, with 10 bases lining up with TRBD1. The CDR3 totals 12 residues. Trimming removed 9 bases from V and 8 bases from J; junction bases left unmatched: 6. CDR1 and CDR2 from the germline V gene are SNHLY and FYNNEI.

This clone was counted only a few times. The chain employs TRBV30 and TRBJ1-1; 7 nucleotides line up with TRBD1. With 4 bases clipped from V and 11 bases from J, the junction kept 19 bases outside the gene matches. This CDR3 is built from 15 residues. Germline V gene lookup returns CDR1 GTSNPN and CDR2 SVGIG (reference sequence). As DNA, the CDR3 is TGTGCCTGGAACAGGGGAGGAGGGGGCGGAAGCAGGGCTTTCTTT. It codes for CAWNRGGGGGSRAFF.

This clone was detected only a few times. The chain joins TRBV11-3 to TRBJ2-5; possibly TRBD1 for D (5 bases). There are 15 residues in the CDR3. V was clipped by 2 bases and J by 4 bases, with 14 bases between them. From germline, CDR1 is SGHNT and CDR2 YENEEA. The CDR3 loop reads CASSLKFGHRETQYF. Here the CDR3 DNA reads TGTGCCAGCAGCTTAAAATTCGGACACCGAGAGACCCAGTACTTC.

This clone has only a few counts. The chain employs TRBV29-1 and TRBJ2-1, with 9 bases identical to TRBD2. There are 14 residues in the CDR3. The V and J ends lost 2 bases and 4 bases, in that order; junction bases with no gene match: 3. Germline V gives CDR1 SQVTM, CDR2 ANQGSEA. This CDR3 reads CSVERLAGYNEQFF. The CDR3 nucleotides are TGCAGCGTTGAAAGGCTAGCGGGGTACAATGAGCAGTTCTTC.

V gene TRBV2 combines with J gene TRBJ1-5; TRBD1 agrees at 8 bases. The CDR3 is 15 amino acids. The V gene's germline CDR1 is SNHLY and CDR2 FYNNEI. With 6 bases clipped from V and 5 bases from J, the junction kept 9 bases outside the gene matches. The CDR3 sequence is CASSNRTGPYQPQHF. DNA for the CDR3: TGTGCCAGCAGCAACAGGACAGGGCCCTATCAGCCCCAGCATTTT.

The V call is TRBV18, the J call TRBJ2-1; D not certain. This CDR3 is 13 amino acids long. V was clipped by 1 base and J by 5 bases, with 6 bases between them. Per germline, CDR1 KGHSH and CDR2 LQKENI. Here the CDR3 reads CASSPLENNEQFF. The CDR3, as DNA: TGTGCCAGCTCACCACTCGAGAACAATGAGCAGTTCTTC.

V usage is TRBV18 and J usage is TRBJ2-7; no definite D call. V lost 3 bases and J lost 3, with 6 bases in between. Germline assignment: CDR1 KGHSH and CDR2 LQKENI. The CDR3 is 12 amino acids. This CDR3 is CASSPSVYEQYF. The DNA for the CDR3 is TGTGCCAGCTCACCGTCGGTCTACGAGCAGTACTTC. Full variable domain (outside the CDR3, taken from reference TRBV18 and TRBJ2-7): NAGVMQNPRHLVRRRGQEARLRCSPMKGHSHVYWYRQLPEEGLKFMVYLQKENIIDESGMPKERFSAEFPKEGPSILRIQQVVRGDSAAYFCASSPSVYEQYFGPGTRLTVT.

This clone was counted a few times. The V and J genes are TRBV19 and TRBJ2-1; D is undetermined. The CDR3 extends over 13 amino acids. Between the trimmed V and J ends, which lost 8 bases and 0 bases, there was a span of 8 bases. Germline CDR1 reads LNHDA; CDR2 reads SQIVND (reference sequence). CDR3 amino acids: CASRHSSYNEQFF. The CDR3 DNA reads TGTGCCAGTCGCCACAGCTCCTACAATGAGCAGTTCTTC.

This clone was seen more than once but under ten times. Other DNA sequences in this specimen translate into the identical CDR3. The rearrangement uses TRBV5-1 and TRBJ1-2, with 8 bases matching TRBD1. Germline V gene data show CDR1 as SGHRS and CDR2 as YFSETQ. V was clipped by 4 bases and J by 2 bases; unmatched bases: 4. The CDR3 sequence is 14 residues long. The CDR3 is CASSLGTGNYGYTF. The CDR3 DNA is TGCGCCAGCAGCCTAGGGACAGGAAACTATGGCTACACCTTC. Looking up the rest from reference TRBV5-1 and TRBJ1-2 gives the full variable domain: KAGVTQTPRYLIKTRGQQVTLSCSPISGHRSVSWYQQTPGQGLQFLFEYFSETQRNKGNFPGRFSGRQFSNSRSEMNVSTLELGDSALYLCASSLGTGNYGYTFGSGTRLTVV.